One and the same sample provided the 9 T cell receptor beta chains below, sequenced in a study of blood T cell repertoires in COVID-19. Method: immunoSEQ multiplex PCR; TCRdb's copy keeps in-frame clones and lacks some. The sample gives approximately 320,000 clones, 75% to 85% of which show up once; 7.2% is in the top ten. Sequencing used peripheral blood. These receptors all come from a human donor in a cohort sampled during active COVID-19.

V gene TRBV24-1 combines with J gene TRBJ1-2, with no clear D. Germline V gene data show CDR1 as KGHDR and CDR2 as SFDVKD. Trimming pared 1 base from V and 2 bases from J, leaving 7 bases between. The CDR3 is 14 residues long. The CDR3 coding sequence is TGTGCCACCAGTGATTTTAACAGCAACTATGGCTACACCTTC. Translating it yields CATSDFNSNYGYTF.

This clone is a singleton in its sample. The genes are TRBV27 and TRBJ2-7; 7 positions match TRBD1. Germline trimming cut 3 bases from V and 3 bases from J; bases unmatched to any gene: 8. Per germline, CDR1 MNHEY and CDR2 SMNVEV (reference sequence). This CDR3 is 15 amino acids long. CDR3 nucleotide sequence: TGTGCCAGCAGTTTTTCGACAGGGAGTCTCTACGAGCAGTACTTC. Amino acids: CASSFSTGSLYEQYF.

The chain is built from TRBV5-5 and TRBJ2-5, with D unclear. Trimming took 0 bases from V and 1 from J, leaving 7 bases between them. Germline assignment: CDR1 SGHKS and CDR2 YYEKEE (reference sequence). CDR3 length equals 14 residues. CDR3 loop: CASSLVVAQETQYF. Here the CDR3 DNA reads TGTGCCAGCAGCTTGGTGGTGGCCCAAGAGACCCAGTACTTC.

J is TRBJ1-2 and V is TRBV19; D is possibly TRBD1 (5 bases). The germline gives CDR1 LNHDA, CDR2 SQIVND (reference sequence). The V and J ends lost 3 bases and 4 bases respectively, with 6 bases between them. This CDR3 region has 12 residues. The CDR3 loop is CASSIQGYGYTF. The CDR3 nucleotides read TGTGCCAGTAGTATTCAGGGCTATGGCTACACCTTC.

The chain couples TRBV11-3 to TRBJ2-4; TRBD2 might be the D (6 bases). With 0 bases removed from V and 1 base from J, the gap between germline ends came to 10 bases. The CDR3 has 16 residues. From germline, CDR1 is SGHNT and CDR2 YENEEA. CDR3 bases: TGTGCCAGCAGCTTAGAGGGGGGTCGGGCCAAAAACATTCAGTACTTC. Protein sequence: CASSLEGGRAKNIQYF.

The chain employs TRBV7-3 and TRBJ2-3; a possible D gene is TRBD1 (6 bases). The germline CDR1 and CDR2 sequences are SGHTA and FQGTGA. The CDR3 extends over 14 amino acids. V lost 2 bases, J lost 6 bases, and 12 bases lay in between. CDR3 loop: CASSLSGVEDTQYF. Written as DNA, the CDR3 is TGTGCCAGCAGCTTATCAGGGGTAGAGGATACGCAGTATTTT.

The V call is TRBV19, the J call TRBJ2-5, with a tentative D call TRBD1 (6 bases). The germline V gene has CDR1 LNHDA and CDR2 SQIVND (reference sequence). This CDR3 has 15 amino acids. V lost 3 bases and J lost 5, with 16 bases in between. CDR3 in amino acids: CASSMPGESGETQYF. In nucleotides, the CDR3 is TGTGCCAGTAGTATGCCAGGGGAATCGGGGGAGACCCAGTACTTC.

The chain is built from TRBV11-2 and TRBJ2-7, with D tentatively TRBD2 (6 bases). Looked up from germline, CDR1 is SGHAT and CDR2 is FQNNGV. The CDR3 runs to 12 residues. Trimming cost V 4 bases and J 4 bases, with 8 bases left between them. Written as DNA, the CDR3 is TGTGCCAGCAGCTGGGGGGATTACGAGCAGTACTTC. Protein: CASSWGDYEQYF. The variable domain in full, with the rest retrieved from reference TRBV11-2 and TRBJ2-7, is EAGVAQSPRYKIIEKRQSVAFWCNPISGHATLYWYQQILGQGPKLLIQFQNNGVVDDSQLPKDRFSAERLKGVDSTLKIQPAKLEDSAVYLCASSWGDYEQYFGPGTRLTVT.

V and J are TRBV19 and TRBJ2-2, with 7 bases identical to TRBD2. CDR1 and CDR2 (germline): LNHDA, SQIVND (reference sequence). The CDR3 consists of 14 residues. Trimming took 6 bases from V and 6 from J; bases not matched to a gene: 7. The CDR3 here is CASSPGLRSGELFF. The DNA for the CDR3 is TGTGCCAGTAGCCCGGGACTAAGGTCCGGGGAGCTGTTTTTT.